The present entry profiles one T cell receptor beta chain with its context. The antigen is not known. The V gene's germline CDR1 is DFQATT and CDR2 SNEGSKA (reference sequence). V lost 3 bases and J lost 7; bases outside the gene matches: 3. CDR3 length equals 15 residues. Alongside a J-beta primer mix, a sample-barcoded 5' primer served in a second PCR lasting about 7 to 11 cycles. With 12 random nucleotides, a template-switch adaptor tagged each individual cDNA molecule. TCRdb fed the 5' RACE reads into MiXCR, producing one record per CDR3 protein. The sample has about 1 million distinct CDR3 sequences; more than 35% are singletons. Caucasian, healthy and from Russia, the donors were aged between about 6 and 100. Every sample yielded at least 6.5 million isolated PBMCs. This entry comes from a study of blood T cells in healthy people across ages. Study findings and constraints: Unknown CMV status may confound age-related changes in expanded clones.

V gene TRBV20-1 combines with J gene TRBJ2-1, with 16 bases that match TRBD2. The TCR originated in a woman aged 55-70 years in good health. What was sequenced was blood. The CDR3 region has the DNA TGCAGTGCTAGGGGGACTAGCGGGAGGGGTAATGAGCAGTTCTTC. It yields the protein CSARGTSGRGNEQFF.